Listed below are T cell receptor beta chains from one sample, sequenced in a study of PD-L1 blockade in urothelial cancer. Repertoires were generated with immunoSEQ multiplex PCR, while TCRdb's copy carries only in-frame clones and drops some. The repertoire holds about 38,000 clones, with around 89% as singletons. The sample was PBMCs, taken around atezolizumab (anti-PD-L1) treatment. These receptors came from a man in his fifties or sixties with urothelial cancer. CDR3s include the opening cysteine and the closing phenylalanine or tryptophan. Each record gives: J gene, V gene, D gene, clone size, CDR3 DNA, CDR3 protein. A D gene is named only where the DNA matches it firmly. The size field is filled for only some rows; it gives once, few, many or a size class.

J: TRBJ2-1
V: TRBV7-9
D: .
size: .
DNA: TGTGCCAGCAGCCAGGACAGCAATGAGCAGTTCTTC
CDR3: CASSQDSNEQFF

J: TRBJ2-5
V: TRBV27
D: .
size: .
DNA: TGTGCCAGCAGTTTATCGGTCGGGGGAGGGACCCAGTACTTC
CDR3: CASSLSVGGGTQYF

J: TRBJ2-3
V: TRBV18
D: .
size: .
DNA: TGTGCCAGCTCACCACCTCAGGGCAGAAGCACAGATACGCAGTATTTT
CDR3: CASSPPQGRSTDTQYF

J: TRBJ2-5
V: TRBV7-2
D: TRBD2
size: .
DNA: TGTGCCAGCAGCTTGAGCGGGATCCAAGAGACCCAGTACTTC
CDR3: CASSLSGIQETQYF

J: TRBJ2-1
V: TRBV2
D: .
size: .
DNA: TGTGCCAGCAGTGAAAGTGTGGTTGAGCCGATCTACAATGAGCAGTTCTTC
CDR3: CASSESVVEPIYNEQFF

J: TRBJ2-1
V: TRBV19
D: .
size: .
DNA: TGTGCCAGTAGTATAGATCGGAGGGATGAGCAGTTCTTC
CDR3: CASSIDRRDEQFF

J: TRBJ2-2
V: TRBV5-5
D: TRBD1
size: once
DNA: TGTGCCAGCAGCTCCGGACAGGGGGCTGGCGGGGAGCTGTTTTTT
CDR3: CASSSGQGAGGELFF

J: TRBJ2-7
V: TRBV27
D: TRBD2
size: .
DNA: TGTGCCAGCAGTACGAGTCTAGCGGGAGGTCCCTACGAGCAGTACTTC
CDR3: CASSTSLAGGPYEQYF

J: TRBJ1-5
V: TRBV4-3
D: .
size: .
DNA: TGCGCCAGCAGCCAAGTATTCGGGGGAGGAAACAATCAGCCCCAGCATTTT
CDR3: CASSQVFGGGNNQPQHF

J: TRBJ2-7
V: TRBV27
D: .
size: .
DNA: TGTGCCAGCAGGGCGGGGAGCGAGCAGTACTTC
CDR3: CASRAGSEQYF

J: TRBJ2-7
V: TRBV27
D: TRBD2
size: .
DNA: TGTGCCAGCCAGCGGGACTCCTACGAGCAGTACTTC
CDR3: CASQRDSYEQYF

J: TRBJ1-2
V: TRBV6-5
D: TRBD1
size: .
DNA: TGTGCCAGCAGTTACGCCCAAGGGGGCAGGGACTACACCTTC
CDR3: CASSYAQGGRDYTF

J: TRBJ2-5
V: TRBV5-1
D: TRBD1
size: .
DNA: TGCGCCAGCAGCTTGGCAACAGGGGTAGGAGAGACCCAGTACTTC
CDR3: CASSLATGVGETQYF